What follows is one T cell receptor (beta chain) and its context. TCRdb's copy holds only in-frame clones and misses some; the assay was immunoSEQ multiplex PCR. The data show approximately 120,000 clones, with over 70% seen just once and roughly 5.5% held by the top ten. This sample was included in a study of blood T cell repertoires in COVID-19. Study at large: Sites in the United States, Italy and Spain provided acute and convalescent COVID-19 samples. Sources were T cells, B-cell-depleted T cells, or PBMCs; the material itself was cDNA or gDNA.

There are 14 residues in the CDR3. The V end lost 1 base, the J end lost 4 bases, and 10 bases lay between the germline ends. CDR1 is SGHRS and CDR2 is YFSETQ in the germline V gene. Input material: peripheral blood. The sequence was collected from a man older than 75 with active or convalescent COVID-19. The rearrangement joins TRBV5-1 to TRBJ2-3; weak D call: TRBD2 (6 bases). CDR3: CASSLRLASDTQYF. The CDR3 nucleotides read TGCGCCAGCAGCTTGAGGCTAGCGTCAGATACGCAGTATTTT.